This TCR beta chain came from a study of technical replicates of blood from several donors. Germline V lookup: CDR1 MGHRA, CDR2 YSYEKL. The J segment lost 5 bases and the V segment lost 6 bases, leaving 6 bases of the junction unmatched. The CDR3 totals 15 residues. The protocol was immunoSEQ multiplex PCR, while the TCRdb copy is restricted to in-frame clones and leaves out a portion. The profile covers some 70,000 clones, with under 98% appearing a single time and 0.25% to 0.3% taken by the ten largest. Sequencing used T cells isolated from PBMCs. J is TRBJ2-5 and V is TRBV4-1; 13 bases map to TRBD2. This TCR derives from a human donor in good health. Here the CDR3 reads CASSLTSGRGETQYF. The DNA for the CDR3 is TGCGCCAGCAGTCTAACTAGCGGGAGGGGTGAGACCCAGTACTTC.